The text below deals with one TCR beta chain. This record belongs to a study of blood T cell repertoires in COVID-19. About the research overall: Spain, Italy and the United States supplied samples that represented acute and convalescent COVID-19. T cells, B-cell-depleted T cells, or PBMCs supplied cDNA or gDNA.

Methods used by the authors: Amplification of reference gene primers provided the estimated nucleated cell counts. Profiled with immunoSEQ multiplex PCR; TCRdb holds only in-frame clones, not every one. The DNA gave D and trimming, while V, J and clone size come from that table. Of some 150,000 clones listed, 86% are singletons. The V and J ends lost 6 bases and 4 bases, in that order; junction bases with no gene match: 8. The CDR3 is 14 amino acids. The germline V gene encodes CDR1 MDHEN and CDR2 SYDVKM. The TCR sequence derives from a woman in her sixties or seventies with acute or convalescent COVID-19. Sequenced sample: peripheral blood. The chain combines TRBV28 with TRBJ1-1, with TRBD1 matching over 7 bases. The CDR3 DNA reads as TGTGCCAGCAGCCTACAGGGGTGGAGCACTGAAGCTTTCTTT. Amino acid sequence: CASSLQGWSTEAFF.